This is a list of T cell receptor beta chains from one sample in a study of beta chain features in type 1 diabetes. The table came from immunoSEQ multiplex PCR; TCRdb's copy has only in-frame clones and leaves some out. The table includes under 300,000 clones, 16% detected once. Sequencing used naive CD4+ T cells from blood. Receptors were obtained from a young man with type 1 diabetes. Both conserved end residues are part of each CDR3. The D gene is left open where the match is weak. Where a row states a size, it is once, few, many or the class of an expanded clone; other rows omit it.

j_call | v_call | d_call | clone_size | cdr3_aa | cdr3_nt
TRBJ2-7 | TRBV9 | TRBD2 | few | CASSARTSAYEQYF | TGTGCCAGCAGCGCACGGACTAGCGCCTACGAGCAGTACTTC
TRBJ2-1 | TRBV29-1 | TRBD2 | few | CSVVGFSGNYNEQFF | TGCAGCGTTGTAGGTTTTAGCGGGAACTACAATGAGCAGTTCTTC
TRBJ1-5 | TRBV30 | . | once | CAWSVTVDQPQHF | TGTGCCTGGAGTGTAACAGTAGATCAGCCCCAGCATTTT
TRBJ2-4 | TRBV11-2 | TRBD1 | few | CASSSGTGTGDIQYF | TGTGCCAGCAGCTCGGGGACAGGGACGGGTGACATTCAGTACTTC
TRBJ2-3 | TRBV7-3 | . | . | CASSPGSRGDTQYF | TGTGCCAGCAGCCCCGGATCCCGCGGCGATACGCAGTATTTT
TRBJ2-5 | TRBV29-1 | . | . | CSVEPGVETQYF | TGCAGCGTTGAACCAGGGGTGGAGACCCAGTACTTC
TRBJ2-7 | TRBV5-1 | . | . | CASSSRNGAEQYF | TGCGCCAGCAGCTCAAGGAACGGTGCCGAGCAGTACTTC
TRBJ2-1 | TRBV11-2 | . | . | CASSPEYNEQFF | TGTGCCAGCAGCCCCGAATACAATGAGCAGTTCTTC
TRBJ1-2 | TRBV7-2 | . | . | CASSRDGNYGYTF | TGTGCCAGCAGCCGGGACGGTAACTATGGCTACACCTTC
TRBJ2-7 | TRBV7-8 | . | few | CASSLATASYEQYF | TGTGCCAGCAGCTTAGCGACAGCCTCCTACGAGCAGTACTTC
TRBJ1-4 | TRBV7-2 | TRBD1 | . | CASGPGQINEKLFF | TGTGCCAGCGGGCCGGGACAGATTAATGAAAAACTGTTTTTT
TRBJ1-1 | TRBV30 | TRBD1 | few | CAWSKKPGQGASTEAFF | TGTGCCTGGAGTAAGAAACCGGGACAGGGGGCGAGCACTGAAGCTTTCTTT
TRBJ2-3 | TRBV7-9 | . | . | CASSTRGTDTQYF | TGTGCCAGCAGCACTCGGGGCACAGATACGCAGTATTTT
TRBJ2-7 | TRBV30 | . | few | CAWTRGTVVYEQYF | TGTGCCTGGACCCGAGGGACGGTTGTATACGAGCAGTACTTC
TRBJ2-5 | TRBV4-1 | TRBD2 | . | CASSQAGTSYETQYF | TGCGCCAGCAGCCAAGCCGGGACTAGCTACGAGACCCAGTACTTC
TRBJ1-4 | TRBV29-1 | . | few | CSVNSPTNEKLFF | TGCAGCGTGAACAGTCCAACTAATGAAAAACTGTTTTTT
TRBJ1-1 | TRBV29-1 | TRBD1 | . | CSVARGPGTEAFF | TGCAGCGTTGCCAGGGGGCCGGGCACTGAAGCTTTCTTT
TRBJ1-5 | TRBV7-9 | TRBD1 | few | CASSPTGEQPQHF | TGTGCCAGCAGCCCGACAGGGGAACAGCCCCAGCATTTT
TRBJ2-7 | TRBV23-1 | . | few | CASTGDTRGKGSYEQYF | TGCGCCAGCACGGGGGACACACGAGGGAAAGGCTCCTACGAGCAGTACTTC
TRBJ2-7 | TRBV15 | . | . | CATSRDWADEQYF | TGTGCCACCAGCAGAGATTGGGCAGACGAGCAGTACTTC
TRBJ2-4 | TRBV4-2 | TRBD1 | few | CASSPKGQGAPLSGNIQYF | TGTGCCAGCAGCCCAAAGGGACAGGGGGCACCCTTGTCGGGAAACATTCAGTACTTC
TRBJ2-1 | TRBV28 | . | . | CASSSGGTGYGEQFF | TGTGCCAGCAGTTCGGGAGGGACAGGGTACGGTGAGCAGTTCTTC
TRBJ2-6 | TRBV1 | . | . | CTSLGAGANVLTF | TGCACCAGCCTGGGTGCTGGGGCCAACGTCCTGACTTTC
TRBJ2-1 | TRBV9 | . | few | CASSVEMGLNEQFF | TGTGCCAGCAGCGTAGAGATGGGCTTGAATGAGCAGTTCTTC
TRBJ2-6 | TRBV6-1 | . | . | CAILRYSGANVLTF | TGTGCCATCTTACGCTACTCTGGGGCCAACGTCCTGACTTTC
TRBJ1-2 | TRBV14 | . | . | CASSQDRNYGYTF | TGTGCCAGCAGCCAAGATCGTAACTATGGCTACACCTTC
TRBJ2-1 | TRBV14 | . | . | CASQYLGRSSYNEQFF | TGTGCCAGCCAGTATTTGGGCAGGAGCTCCTACAATGAGCAGTTCTTC
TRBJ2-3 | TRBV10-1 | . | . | CASSPNTDTQYF | TGCGCCAGCAGTCCCAACACAGATACGCAGTATTTT